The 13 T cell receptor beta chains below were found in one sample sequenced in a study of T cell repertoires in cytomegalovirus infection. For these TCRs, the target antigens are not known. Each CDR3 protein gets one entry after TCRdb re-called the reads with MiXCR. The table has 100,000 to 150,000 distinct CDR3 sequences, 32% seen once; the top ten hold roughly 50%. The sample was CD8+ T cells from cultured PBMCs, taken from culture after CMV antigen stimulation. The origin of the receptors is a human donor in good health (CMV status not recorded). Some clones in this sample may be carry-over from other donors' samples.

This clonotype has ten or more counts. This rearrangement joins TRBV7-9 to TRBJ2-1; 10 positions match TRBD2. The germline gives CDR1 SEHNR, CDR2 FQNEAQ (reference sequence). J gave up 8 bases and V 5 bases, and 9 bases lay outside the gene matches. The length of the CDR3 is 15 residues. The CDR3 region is CASSHLAGVGDEQFF. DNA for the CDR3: TGTGCCAGCAGCCACCTAGCGGGGGTTGGGGATGAGCAGTTCTTC.

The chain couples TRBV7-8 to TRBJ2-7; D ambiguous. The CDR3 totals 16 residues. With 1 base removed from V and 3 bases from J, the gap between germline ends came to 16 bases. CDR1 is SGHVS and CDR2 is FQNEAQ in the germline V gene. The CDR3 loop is CASSLEVAGSFYEQYF. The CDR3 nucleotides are TGTGCCAGCAGCTTAGAAGTCGCCGGTTCCTTCTACGAGCAGTACTTC.

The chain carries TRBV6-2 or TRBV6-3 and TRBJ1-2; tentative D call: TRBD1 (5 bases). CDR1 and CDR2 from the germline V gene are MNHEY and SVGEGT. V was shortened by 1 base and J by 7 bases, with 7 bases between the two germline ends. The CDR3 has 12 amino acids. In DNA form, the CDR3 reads TGTGCCAGCAGTTACTGGGGCTCTGGCTACACCTTC. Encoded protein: CASSYWGSGYTF.

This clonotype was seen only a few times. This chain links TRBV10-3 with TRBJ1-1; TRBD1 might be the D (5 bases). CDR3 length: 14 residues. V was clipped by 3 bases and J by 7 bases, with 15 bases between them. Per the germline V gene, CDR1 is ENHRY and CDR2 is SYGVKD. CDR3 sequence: CAISDLGGDGEAFF. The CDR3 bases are TGTGCCATCAGTGACTTGGGGGGGGACGGTGAAGCTTTCTTT.

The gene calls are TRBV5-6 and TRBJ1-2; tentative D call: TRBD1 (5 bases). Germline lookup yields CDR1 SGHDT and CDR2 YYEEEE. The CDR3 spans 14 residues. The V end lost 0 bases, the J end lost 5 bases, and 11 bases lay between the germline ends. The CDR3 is CASSLAGRAYGYTF. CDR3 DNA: TGTGCCAGCAGCTTGGCCGGCAGGGCATATGGCTACACCTTC.

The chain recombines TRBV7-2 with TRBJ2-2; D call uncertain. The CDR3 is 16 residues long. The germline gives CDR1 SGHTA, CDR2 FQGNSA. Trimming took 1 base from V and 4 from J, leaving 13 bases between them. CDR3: CASSLVWGTPTGELFF. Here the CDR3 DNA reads TGTGCCAGCAGCTTAGTATGGGGAACACCCACCGGGGAGCTGTTTTTT.

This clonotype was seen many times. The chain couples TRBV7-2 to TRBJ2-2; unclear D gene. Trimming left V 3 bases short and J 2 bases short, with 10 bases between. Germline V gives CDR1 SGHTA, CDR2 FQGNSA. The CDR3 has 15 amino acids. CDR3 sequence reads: CASSFDGANTGELFF. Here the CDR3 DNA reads TGTGCCAGCAGCTTCGACGGAGCAAACACCGGGGAGCTGTTTTTT.

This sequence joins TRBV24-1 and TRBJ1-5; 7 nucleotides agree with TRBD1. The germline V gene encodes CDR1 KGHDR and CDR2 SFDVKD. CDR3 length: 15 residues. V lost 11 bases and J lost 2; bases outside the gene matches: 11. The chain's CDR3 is CANHRQGGGNQPQHF. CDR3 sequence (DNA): TGTGCCAACCACCGACAGGGAGGTGGCAATCAGCCCCAGCATTTT.

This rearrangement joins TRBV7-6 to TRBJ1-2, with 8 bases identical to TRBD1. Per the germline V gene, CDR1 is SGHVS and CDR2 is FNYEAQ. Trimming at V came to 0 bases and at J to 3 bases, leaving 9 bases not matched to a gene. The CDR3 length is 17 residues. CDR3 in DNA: TGTGCCAGCAGCTTAGCCCCTAGGACAGGGCGGGACTATGGCTACACCTTC. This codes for CASSLAPRTGRDYGYTF.

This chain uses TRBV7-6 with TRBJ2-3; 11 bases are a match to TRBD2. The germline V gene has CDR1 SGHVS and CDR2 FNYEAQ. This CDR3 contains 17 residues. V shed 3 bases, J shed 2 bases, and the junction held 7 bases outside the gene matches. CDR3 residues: CASSLSTSGGFTDTQYF. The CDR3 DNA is TGTGCCAGCAGCTTGTCAACTAGCGGGGGTTTCACAGATACGCAGTATTTT.

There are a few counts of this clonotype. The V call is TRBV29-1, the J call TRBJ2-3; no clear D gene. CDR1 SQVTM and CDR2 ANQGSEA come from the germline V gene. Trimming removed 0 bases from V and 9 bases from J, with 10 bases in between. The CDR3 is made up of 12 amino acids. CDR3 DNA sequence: TGCAGCGTTGAAGAGTTGATCAACACGCAGTATTTT. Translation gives CSVEELINTQYF.

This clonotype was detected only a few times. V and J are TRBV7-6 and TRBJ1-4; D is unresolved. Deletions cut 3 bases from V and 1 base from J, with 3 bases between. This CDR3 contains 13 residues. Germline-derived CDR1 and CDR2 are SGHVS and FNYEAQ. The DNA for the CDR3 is TGTGCCAGCAGCTTTGAAACTAATGAAAAACTGTTTTTT. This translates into CASSFETNEKLFF.

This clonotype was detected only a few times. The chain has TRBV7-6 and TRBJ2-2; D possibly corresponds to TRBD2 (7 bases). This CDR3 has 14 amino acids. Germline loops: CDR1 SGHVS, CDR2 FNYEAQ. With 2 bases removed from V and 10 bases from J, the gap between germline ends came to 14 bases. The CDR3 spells CASSLMGGREELFF. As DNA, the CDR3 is TGTGCCAGCAGCTTAATGGGGGGGCGCGAGGAGCTGTTTTTT.